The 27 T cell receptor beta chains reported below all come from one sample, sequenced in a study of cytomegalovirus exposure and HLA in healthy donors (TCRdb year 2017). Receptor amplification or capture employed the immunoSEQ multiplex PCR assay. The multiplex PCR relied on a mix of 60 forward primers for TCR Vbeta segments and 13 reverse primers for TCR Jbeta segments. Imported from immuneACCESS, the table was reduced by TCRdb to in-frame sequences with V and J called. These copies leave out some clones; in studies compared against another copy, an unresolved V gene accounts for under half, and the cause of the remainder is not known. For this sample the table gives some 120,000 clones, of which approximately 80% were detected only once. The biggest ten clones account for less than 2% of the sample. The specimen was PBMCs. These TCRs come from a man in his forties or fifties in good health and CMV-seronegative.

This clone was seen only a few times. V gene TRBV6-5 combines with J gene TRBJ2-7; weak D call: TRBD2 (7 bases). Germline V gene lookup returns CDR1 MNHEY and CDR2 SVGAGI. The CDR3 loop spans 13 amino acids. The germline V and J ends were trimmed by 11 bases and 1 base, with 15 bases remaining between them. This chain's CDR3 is CAVGGPNSYEQYF. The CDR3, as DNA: TGTGCCGTCGGGGGGCCGAATTCCTACGAGCAGTACTTC.

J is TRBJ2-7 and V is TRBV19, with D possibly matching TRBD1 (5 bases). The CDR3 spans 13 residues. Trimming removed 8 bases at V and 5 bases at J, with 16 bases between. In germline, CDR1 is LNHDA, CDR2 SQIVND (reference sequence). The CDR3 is CASQDTTDHEQYF. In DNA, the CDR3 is TGTGCCAGTCAGGACACGACCGACCACGAGCAGTACTTC.

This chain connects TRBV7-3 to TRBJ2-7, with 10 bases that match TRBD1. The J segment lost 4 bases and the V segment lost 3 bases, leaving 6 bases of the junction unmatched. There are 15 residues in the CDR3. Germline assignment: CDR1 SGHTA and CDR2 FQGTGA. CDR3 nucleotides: TGTGCCAGCAGCTTGACTCCGGGACAGGGGTACGAGCAGTACTTC. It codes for CASSLTPGQGYEQYF. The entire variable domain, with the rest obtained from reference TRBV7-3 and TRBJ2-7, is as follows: GAGVSQTPSNKVTEKGKYVELRCDPISGHTALYWYRQSLGQGPEFLIYFQGTGAADDSGLPNDRFFAVRPEGSVSTLKIQRTERGDSAVYLCASSLTPGQGYEQYFGPGTRLTVT.

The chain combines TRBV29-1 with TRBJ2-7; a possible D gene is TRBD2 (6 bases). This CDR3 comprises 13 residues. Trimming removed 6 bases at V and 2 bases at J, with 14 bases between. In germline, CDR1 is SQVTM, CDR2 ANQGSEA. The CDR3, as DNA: TGCAGCGTGTCCGGGACTGCCCCCTACGAGCAGTACTTC. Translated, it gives CSVSGTAPYEQYF.

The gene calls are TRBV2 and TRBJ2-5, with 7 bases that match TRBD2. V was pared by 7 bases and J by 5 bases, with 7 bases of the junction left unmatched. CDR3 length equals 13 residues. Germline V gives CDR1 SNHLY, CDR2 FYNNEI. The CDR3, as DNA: TGTGCCAGCACTTCGGGGAGGGCTGAGACCCAGTACTTC. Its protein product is CASTSGRAETQYF.

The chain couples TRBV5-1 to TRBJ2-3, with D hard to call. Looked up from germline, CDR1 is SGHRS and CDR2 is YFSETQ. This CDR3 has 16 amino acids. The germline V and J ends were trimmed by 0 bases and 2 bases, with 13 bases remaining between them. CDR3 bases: TGCGCCAGCAGCTTGGAAGATCCAGGAAACACAGATACGCAGTATTTT. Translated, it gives CASSLEDPGNTDTQYF.

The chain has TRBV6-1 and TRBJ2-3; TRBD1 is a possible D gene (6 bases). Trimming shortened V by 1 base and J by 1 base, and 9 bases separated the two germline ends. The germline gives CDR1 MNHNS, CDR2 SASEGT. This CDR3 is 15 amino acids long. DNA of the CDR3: TGTGCCAGCAGTGAAGAACAGGGAGGCACAGATACGCAGTATTTT. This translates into CASSEEQGGTDTQYF.

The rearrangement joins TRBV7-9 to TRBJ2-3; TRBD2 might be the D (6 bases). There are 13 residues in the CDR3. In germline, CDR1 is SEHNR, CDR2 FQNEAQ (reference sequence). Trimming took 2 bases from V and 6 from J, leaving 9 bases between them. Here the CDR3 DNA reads TGTGCCAGCAGCTTAATACGGGGGGATACGCAGTATTTT. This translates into CASSLIRGDTQYF.

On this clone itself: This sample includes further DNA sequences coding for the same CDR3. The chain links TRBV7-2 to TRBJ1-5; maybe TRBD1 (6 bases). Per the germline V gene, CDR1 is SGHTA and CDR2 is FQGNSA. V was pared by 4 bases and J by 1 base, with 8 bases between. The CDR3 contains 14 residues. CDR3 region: CASSSQGSNQPQHF. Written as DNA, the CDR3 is TGTGCCAGCAGCTCCCAGGGGAGCAATCAGCCCCAGCATTTT.

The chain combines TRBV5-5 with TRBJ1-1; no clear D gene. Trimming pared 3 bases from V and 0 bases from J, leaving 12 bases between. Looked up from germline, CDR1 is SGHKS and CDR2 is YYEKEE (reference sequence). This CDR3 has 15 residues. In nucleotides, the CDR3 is TGTGCCAGCAGCTGGGTGGGAGGGATGAACACTGAAGCTTTCTTT. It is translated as CASSWVGGMNTEAFF.

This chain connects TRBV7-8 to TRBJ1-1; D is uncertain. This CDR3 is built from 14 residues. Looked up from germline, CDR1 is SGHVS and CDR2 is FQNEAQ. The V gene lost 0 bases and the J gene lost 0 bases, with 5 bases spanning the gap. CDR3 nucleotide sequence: TGTGCCAGCAGCTTAGCACGAGTGAACACTGAAGCTTTCTTT. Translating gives CASSLARVNTEAFF. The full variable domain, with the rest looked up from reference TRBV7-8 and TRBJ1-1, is GAGVSQSPRYKVAKRGQDVALRCDPISGHVSLFWYQQALGQGPEFLTYFQNEAQLDKSGLPSDRFFAERPEGSVSTLKIQRTQQEDSAVYLCASSLARVNTEAFFGQGTRLTVV.

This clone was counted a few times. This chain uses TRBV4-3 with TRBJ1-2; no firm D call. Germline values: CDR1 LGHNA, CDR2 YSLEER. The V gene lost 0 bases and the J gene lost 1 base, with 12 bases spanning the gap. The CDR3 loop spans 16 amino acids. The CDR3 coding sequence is TGCGCCAGCAGCCAAGAGTGGGCAGGTAGTAACTATGGCTACACCTTC. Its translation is CASSQEWAGSNYGYTF.

In DNA, the CDR3 is TGTGCCAGTGGTGAGAGACAGAGGGCTTTCTTT. It yields the protein CASGERQRAFF. The chain recombines TRBV6-1 with TRBJ1-1, with D possibly being TRBD1 (5 bases). This CDR3 is 11 amino acids long. CDR1 is MNHNS, CDR2 SASEGT, per germline. The germline V and J ends were trimmed by 9 bases and 11 bases, with 16 bases remaining between them.

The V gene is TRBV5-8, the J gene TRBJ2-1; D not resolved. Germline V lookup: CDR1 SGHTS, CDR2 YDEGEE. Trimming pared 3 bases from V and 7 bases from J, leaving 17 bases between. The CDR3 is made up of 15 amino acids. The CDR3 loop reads CASSSRGDPSNEQFF. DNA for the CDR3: TGTGCCAGCAGCTCCAGAGGTGACCCCTCGAATGAGCAGTTCTTC.

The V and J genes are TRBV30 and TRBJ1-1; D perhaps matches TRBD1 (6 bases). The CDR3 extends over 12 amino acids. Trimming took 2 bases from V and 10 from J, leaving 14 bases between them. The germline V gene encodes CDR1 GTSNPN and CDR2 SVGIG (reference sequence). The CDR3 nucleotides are TGTGCCTGGAGTAATCCGCGCAGGGGAGCTTTCTTT. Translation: CAWSNPRRGAFF.

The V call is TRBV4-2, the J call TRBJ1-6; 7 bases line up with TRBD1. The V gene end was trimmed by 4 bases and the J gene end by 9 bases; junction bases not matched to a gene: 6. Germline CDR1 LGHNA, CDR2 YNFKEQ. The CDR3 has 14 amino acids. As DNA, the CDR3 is TGTGCCAGCAGCCCGCCCAGGGGGAGTTCACCCCTCCACTTT. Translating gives CASSPPRGSSPLHF.

The CDR3 DNA reads TGTGCCAGCAGCTCCCGGGACAGGGGCGATGAAGCTTTCTTT. As protein: CASSSRDRGDEAFF. The V gene is TRBV5-4, the J gene TRBJ1-1; 10 nucleotides line up with TRBD1. The CDR3 consists of 14 residues. CDR1 SGHNT and CDR2 YYREEE come from the germline V gene (reference sequence). Unmatched junction bases numbered 6, after V lost 3 bases and J lost 7 bases.

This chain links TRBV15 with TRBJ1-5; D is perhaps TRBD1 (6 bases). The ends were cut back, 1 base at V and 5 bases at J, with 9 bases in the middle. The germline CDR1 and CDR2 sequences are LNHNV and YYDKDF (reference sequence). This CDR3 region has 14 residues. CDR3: CATSRGDRYQPQHF. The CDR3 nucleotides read TGTGCCACCAGCAGAGGAGACAGGTATCAGCCCCAGCATTTT.

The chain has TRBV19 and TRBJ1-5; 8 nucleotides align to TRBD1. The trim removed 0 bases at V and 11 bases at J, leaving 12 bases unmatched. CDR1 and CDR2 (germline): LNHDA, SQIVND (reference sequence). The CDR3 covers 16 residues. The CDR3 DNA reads TGTGCCAGTAGTATAGATAGGGGACAGGTCTTTACTTCCCAGCATTTT. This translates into CASSIDRGQVFTSQHF.

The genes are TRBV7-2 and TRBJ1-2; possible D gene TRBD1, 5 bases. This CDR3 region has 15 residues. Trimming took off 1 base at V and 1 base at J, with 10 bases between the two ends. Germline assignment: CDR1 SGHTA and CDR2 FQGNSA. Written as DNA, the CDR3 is TGTGCCAGCAGCTTAGACGGGGGGGGTAACTATGGCTACACCTTC. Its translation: CASSLDGGGNYGYTF.

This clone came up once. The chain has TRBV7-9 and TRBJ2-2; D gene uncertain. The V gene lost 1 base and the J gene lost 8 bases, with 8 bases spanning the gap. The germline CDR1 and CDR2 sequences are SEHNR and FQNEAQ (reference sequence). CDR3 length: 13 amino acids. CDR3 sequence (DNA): TGTGCCAGCAGCTTAGATCTTCTAGGGGAGCTGTTTTTT. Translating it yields CASSLDLLGELFF.

The CDR3 sequence: CASSWGGSGRPETQYF. CDR3 nucleotides: TGCGCCAGCAGCTGGGGGGGTAGCGGGCGTCCGGAGACCCAGTACTTC. The chain recombines TRBV5-1 with TRBJ2-5; 7 bases map to TRBD2. The CDR3 length is 16 residues. With V trimmed by 3 bases and J by 5 bases, 13 bases remained unmatched. The germline CDR1 and CDR2 sequences are SGHRS and YFSETQ.

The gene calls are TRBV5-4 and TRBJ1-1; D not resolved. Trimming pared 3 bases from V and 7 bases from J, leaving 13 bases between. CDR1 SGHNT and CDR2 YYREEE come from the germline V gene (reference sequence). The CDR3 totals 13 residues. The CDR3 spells CASSSGVDFEAFF. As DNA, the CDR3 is TGTGCCAGCAGCTCCGGGGTTGACTTTGAAGCTTTCTTT.

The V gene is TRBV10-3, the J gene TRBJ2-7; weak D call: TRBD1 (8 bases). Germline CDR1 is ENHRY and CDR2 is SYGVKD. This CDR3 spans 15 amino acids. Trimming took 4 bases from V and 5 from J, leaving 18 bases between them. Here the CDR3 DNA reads TGTGCCATCAGTGGAGACAGGGGAGGGTCTCACGAGCAGTACTTC. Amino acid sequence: CAISGDRGGSHEQYF.

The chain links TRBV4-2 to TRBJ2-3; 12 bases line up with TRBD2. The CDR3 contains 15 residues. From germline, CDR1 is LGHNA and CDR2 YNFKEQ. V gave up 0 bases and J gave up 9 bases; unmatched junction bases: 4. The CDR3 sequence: CASSQEASGGGTQYF. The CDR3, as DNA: TGTGCCAGCAGCCAAGAGGCTAGCGGGGGGGGGACGCAGTATTTT.

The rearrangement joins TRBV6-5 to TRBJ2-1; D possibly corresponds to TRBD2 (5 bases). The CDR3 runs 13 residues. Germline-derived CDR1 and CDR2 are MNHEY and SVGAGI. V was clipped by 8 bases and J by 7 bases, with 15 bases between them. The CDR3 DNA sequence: TGTGCCAGCGGGGAACTAGTACGAAATGAGCAGTTCTTC. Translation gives CASGELVRNEQFF.

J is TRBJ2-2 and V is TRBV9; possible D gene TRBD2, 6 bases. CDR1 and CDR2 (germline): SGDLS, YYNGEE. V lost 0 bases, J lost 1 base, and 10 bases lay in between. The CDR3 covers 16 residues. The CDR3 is CASSVGGEENTGELFF. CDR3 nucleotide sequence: TGTGCCAGCAGCGTAGGAGGGGAGGAGAACACCGGGGAGCTGTTTTTT.